The rows below give T cell receptor beta chains drawn from one sample of a study of shared clonotypes between healthy human individuals. TCRdb keeps only in-frame clones here, not all; method: immunoSEQ multiplex PCR. The table lists 2 million to 2.5 million clones, under 95% of them singletons, with more than 0.35% in the top ten. What was sequenced was naive CD4+ T cells from PBMCs. These receptors were collected from a man younger than 35 in good health. Some clones in this sample may be carry-over from other donors' samples. The CDR3 runs from the conserved cysteine through the conserved F or W. The D gene is left open where the match is weak. Rows give clone size only sometimes, using once, few, many, or a class for an expanded clone.

few	TRBV5-4	TRBD1	CASRLTGATNQPQHF
NA	TRBV6-6	NA	CASSYSQGAPREQYF
NA	TRBV2	TRBD1	CASSGTGYEQYF
NA	TRBV19	TRBD1	CASSDRQGTSYEQYF
once	TRBV6-1	NA	CASSAGAATDTQYF
NA	TRBV28	TRBD1	CASRPYRGVNTGELFF
NA	TRBV6-6	TRBD1	CASNHRGKGREQYF
NA	TRBV5-1	TRBD2	CASRGLAGGGEQFF
NA	TRBV4-2	NA	CASSLKGEGANVLTF
once	TRBV7-2	NA	CASSPGRAKYF
NA	TRBV28	NA	CASSFLVGRMNTEAFF
NA	TRBV7-3	TRBD1	CASSFQGASTEAFF
NA	TRBV19	NA	CASKGYGHTEAFF
few	TRBV7-2	NA	CASSSTGPYGYTF
NA	TRBV28	NA	CASRREVYEQYF
NA	TRBV10-3	TRBD2	CAIRSGGQNTGELFF
few	TRBV28	NA	CASSFRQRRTEAFF
once	TRBV29-1	NA	CSASGVPNEQFF
NA	TRBV2	TRBD2	CASLGLAGNEQYF
NA	TRBV28	NA	CASSEGPLSGELFF
NA	TRBV5-4	TRBD2	CASSLGPSGRVYEQYF
NA	TRBV11-2	NA	CASSSGLVYEQYF
few	TRBV2	NA	CASSRSGNTIYF
NA	TRBV27	TRBD1	CASRKGTDGRPQHF
once	TRBV5-4	TRBD2	CASSTRRGETHEQYF
NA	TRBV29-1	TRBD2	CSVRKLAGVDEQFF
NA	TRBV10-3	TRBD1	CAISFGTGGHEQYF
NA	TRBV7-2	NA	CASTLVTDTQYF
NA	TRBV19	NA	CASSASQGRSEKLFF
few	TRBV20-1	NA	CSAERDRPAFF
NA	TRBV7-3	NA	CASSLGGRYTGELFF
NA	TRBV18	NA	CASSPPKGYNEQFF
NA	TRBV5-1	NA	CASSSRGNTGELFF
NA	TRBV19	NA	CASSIDLTTKGGYTF
NA	TRBV4-2	TRBD2	CASSRLAGDTQYF
NA	TRBV28	TRBD1	CASSLLGTGGVSYTF
NA	TRBV7-2	TRBD1	CASSLGRDRDSRVGYTF
NA	TRBV11-3	TRBD2	CASSSASGSYNEQFF
NA	TRBV7-9	TRBD2	CASSRTSGSFDTQYF
NA	TRBV6-6	TRBD1	CASNPRGGQGNEQFF
NA	TRBV5-8	NA	CASSTGQLSGELFF
once	TRBV4-1	NA	CASSQLGQNNQPQHF
NA	TRBV7-3	TRBD2	CASSRRGLAGVENEQFF
NA	TRBV25-1	NA	CASSPSRETQYF
NA	TRBV28	NA	CASSPTGLPAYEQYF
NA	TRBV6-5	NA	CASRHPKDGGYGYTF
NA	TRBV30	TRBD2	CAWSLASGMGTQYF
NA	TRBV19	NA	CASSMSRTDTQYF
NA	TRBV7-2	TRBD1	CASSGGQGRNEKLFF
NA	TRBV6-5	TRBD2	CASRGLAGGTDTQYF